These T cell receptor beta chains were read from a single sample in a study of early T cells in non-severe SARS-CoV-2 infection. TCRdb reprocessed the 5' RACE reads via MiXCR and lists one record per CDR3 protein. The top ten clones hold about 25% of a sample with 30,000 or so distinct CDR3 sequences, 5.6% of them seen once. The material sequenced was whole blood. These receptors all come from an adult who was a healthcare worker with PCR-confirmed SARS-CoV-2 infection or an uninfected control (not recorded which). Each CDR3 is given with its conserved first and last residue. A D gene is named only where the DNA matches it firmly. The size of a clone is reported for some rows only, either as once, few or many, or as a class for expanded clones.

d_gene | abundance | j_gene | len | v_gene | CDR3nt | CDR3aa
NA | many | TRBJ2-2 | 15 | TRBV5-1 | TGCGCCAGCAGCTTGACAGGGAGTGACACCGGGGAGCTGTTTTTT | CASSLTGSDTGELFF
TRBD2 | many | TRBJ2-1 | 15 | TRBV27 | TGTGCCAGCAGTTTAATAGCGGGGAGCTACAATGAGCAGTTCTTC | CASSLIAGSYNEQFF
NA | NA | TRBJ2-7 | 13 | TRBV12-5 | TGTGCTAGTGGTCCTAACTCCGACTACGAGCAGTACTTC | CASGPNSDYEQYF
NA | few | TRBJ2-2 | 11 | TRBV10-3 | TGTGCCATCAGGGAAGCCGGGGAGCTGTTTTTT | CAIREAGELFF
TRBD1 | many | TRBJ1-2 | 15 | TRBV27 | TGTGCCAGCAGTCCAGCAGGGGGCTACGACTATGGCTACACCTTC | CASSPAGGYDYGYTF
TRBD1 | many | TRBJ2-7 | 14 | TRBV4-3 | TGCGCCAGCAGCCTTGGACAGGGCTCCTACGAGCAGTACTTC | CASSLGQGSYEQYF
TRBD2 | NA | TRBJ2-3 | 15 | TRBV5-5 | TGTGCCAGCAGCTTCGGACTAGCCGGCACAGATACGCAGTATTTT | CASSFGLAGTDTQYF
NA | many | TRBJ1-5 | 16 | TRBV5-6 | TGTGCCAGCAACCCTGGAGGGCCATATAGCAATCAGCCCCAGCATTTT | CASNPGGPYSNQPQHF
NA | many | TRBJ1-5 | 13 | TRBV20-1 | TGCAGTGCTAATCAGGGCCGGGATCAGCCCCAGCATTTT | CSANQGRDQPQHF
TRBD1 | many | TRBJ2-1 | 16 | TRBV10-3 | TGTGCCACGGCGGGCAACGGACAGGGGGCCTACAATGAGCAGTTCTTC | CATAGNGQGAYNEQFF
NA | many | TRBJ1-2 | 15 | TRBV7-9 | TGTGCCAGCAGCTTAGGGATAGCAGGGAACTATGGCTACACCTTC | CASSLGIAGNYGYTF
NA | NA | TRBJ1-1 | 12 | TRBV29-1 | TGCAGCCTCCGCCGGGGGGATACTGAAGCTTTCTTT | CSLRRGDTEAFF
TRBD1 | many | TRBJ2-5 | 13 | TRBV12-3/TRBV12-4 | TGTGCCAGCCGACAGGGAAGTATTGAGACCCAGTACTTC | CASRQGSIETQYF
NA | many | TRBJ2-1 | 15 | TRBV19 | TGTGCCAGTAGTGGCCCAGGGTACCTCTACAATGAGCAGTTCTTC | CASSGPGYLYNEQFF
NA | many | TRBJ1-6 | 15 | TRBV3-1 | TGTGCCAGCAGCCCACGCGGGCCCCGCAATTCACCCCTCCACTTT | CASSPRGPRNSPLHF
NA | few | TRBJ2-4 | 15 | TRBV11-2 | TGTGCCAGCAGCTTAGATTCCCTCTTGAGGAACATTCAGTACTTC | CASSLDSLLRNIQYF
NA | few | TRBJ1-3 | 13 | TRBV6-2/TRBV6-3 | TGTGCCAGCATCCCGGACCCTGGAAACACCATATATTTT | CASIPDPGNTIYF